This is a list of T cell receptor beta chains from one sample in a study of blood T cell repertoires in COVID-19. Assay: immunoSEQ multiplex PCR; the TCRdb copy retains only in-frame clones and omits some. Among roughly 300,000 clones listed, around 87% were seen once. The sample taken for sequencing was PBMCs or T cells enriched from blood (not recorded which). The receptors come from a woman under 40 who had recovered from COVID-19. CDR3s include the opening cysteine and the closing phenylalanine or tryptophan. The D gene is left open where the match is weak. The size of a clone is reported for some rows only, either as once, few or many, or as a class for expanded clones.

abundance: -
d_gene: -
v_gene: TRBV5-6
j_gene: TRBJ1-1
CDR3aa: CASSLGPSQGTEAFF
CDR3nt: TGTGCCAGCAGCTTGGGACCTAGCCAAGGCACTGAAGCTTTCTTT

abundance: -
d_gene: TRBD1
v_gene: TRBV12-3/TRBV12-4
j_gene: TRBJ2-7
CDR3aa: CASIGTGAYEQYF
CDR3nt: TGTGCCAGCATCGGGACAGGGGCTTACGAGCAGTACTTC

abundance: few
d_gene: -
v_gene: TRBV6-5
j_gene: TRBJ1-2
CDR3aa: CASSYSRGGGGYGYTF
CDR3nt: TGTGCCAGCAGCTACTCCAGGGGTGGGGGCGGCTATGGCTACACCTTC

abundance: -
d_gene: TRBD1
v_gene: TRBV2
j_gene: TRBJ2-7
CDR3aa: CASSSTPTGEDGEQYF
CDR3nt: TGTGCCAGCAGTAGTACCCCGACAGGGGAAGACGGCGAGCAGTACTTC

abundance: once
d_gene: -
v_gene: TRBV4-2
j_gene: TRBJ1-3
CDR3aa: CASSQDLVQGSSGNTIYF
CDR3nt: TGTGCCAGCAGCCAAGATCTCGTACAGGGAAGCTCTGGAAACACCATATATTTT

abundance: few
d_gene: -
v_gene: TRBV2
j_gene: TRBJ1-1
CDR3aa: CASSVYWGDSDMNTEAFF
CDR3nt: TGTGCCAGCAGTGTTTATTGGGGTGACAGTGACATGAACACTGAAGCTTTCTTT

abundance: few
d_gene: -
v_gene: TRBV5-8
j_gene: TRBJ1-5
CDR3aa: CASSLGQDYQPQHF
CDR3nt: TGTGCCAGCAGCTTGGGTCAGGACTACCAGCCCCAGCATTTT

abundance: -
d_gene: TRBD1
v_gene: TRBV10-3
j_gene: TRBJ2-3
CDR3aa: CAITPQTGASTDTQYF
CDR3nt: TGTGCCATCACCCCACAGACAGGGGCTAGCACAGATACGCAGTATTTT

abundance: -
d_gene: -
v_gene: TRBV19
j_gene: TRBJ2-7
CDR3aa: CASSIGPGPYEQYF
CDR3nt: TGTGCCAGTAGTATTGGTCCAGGGCCCTACGAGCAGTACTTC

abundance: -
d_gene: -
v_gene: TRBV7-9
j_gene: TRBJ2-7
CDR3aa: CASSLDGREEQYF
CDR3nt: TGTGCCAGCAGCTTGGATGGTCGGGAGGAGCAGTACTTC

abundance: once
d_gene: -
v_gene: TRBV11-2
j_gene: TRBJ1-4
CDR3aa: CASSLWAGSHEKLFF
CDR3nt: TGTGCCAGCAGCTTATGGGCAGGGTCTCATGAAAAACTGTTTTTT

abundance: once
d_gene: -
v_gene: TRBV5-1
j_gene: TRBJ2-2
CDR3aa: CASSLGTPGTGELFF
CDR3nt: TGCGCCAGCAGCTTAGGGACACCAGGGACCGGGGAGCTGTTTTTT

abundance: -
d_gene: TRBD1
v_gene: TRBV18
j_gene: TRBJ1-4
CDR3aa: CASSPRGGAWLGEKLFF
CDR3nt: TGTGCCAGCTCACCACGAGGGGGCGCGTGGTTAGGTGAAAAACTGTTTTTT

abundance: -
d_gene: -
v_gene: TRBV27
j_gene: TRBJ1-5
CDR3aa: CASSPPREDQPQHF
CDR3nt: TGTGCCAGCAGTCCCCCGAGAGAAGATCAGCCCCAGCATTTT

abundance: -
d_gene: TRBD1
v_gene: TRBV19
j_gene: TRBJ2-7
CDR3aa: CASSGRDRLAEQYF
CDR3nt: TGTGCCAGTAGTGGCCGGGACAGGTTAGCCGAGCAGTACTTC